This T cell receptor beta chain was captured by sequencing in a study of blood T cell repertoires in COVID-19. Turning to the study itself: Sites in the United States, Italy and Spain provided acute and convalescent COVID-19 samples. Sources were T cells, B-cell-depleted T cells, or PBMCs; the material itself was cDNA or gDNA.

The protocol was immunoSEQ multiplex PCR, while the TCRdb copy is restricted to in-frame clones and leaves out a portion. The profile shows roughly 400,000 clones, 90% of them singletons. This clone appeared a single time. The study recruited people aged roughly 18 to 100 years across about 25 US areas. Two negative PCRs, clearance, or symptom resolution were required of recovered Cohort 3 donors. V lost 7 bases to trimming and J lost 6 bases, with 9 bases between them. The length of the CDR3 is 11 residues. Sequenced: PBMCs or T cells enriched from blood (not recorded which). The TCR was taken from a man aged 18 to 29 who had recovered from COVID-19. V is TRBV12-3 or TRBV12-4 and J is TRBJ1-1, with D possibly TRBD1 on 6 matching bases. CDR3 nucleotides: TGTGCCAGCACCCCAGGGGCTGAAGCTTTCTTT. Translated, it gives CASTPGAEAFF.